These T cell receptor beta chains were read from a single sample in a study of cytotoxic CD8 clonotypes in ibrutinib-treated CLL. Repertoires were generated with immunoSEQ multiplex PCR, while TCRdb's copy carries only in-frame clones and drops some. The sample holds some 170,000 clones; 70% to 90% are singletons and the top ten take 3% to 3.5%. Sequences were derived from PBMCs, sampled at disease progression, from a patient treated with ibrutinib. All receptors come from a human donor with chronic lymphocytic leukemia. CDR3s include the opening cysteine and the closing phenylalanine or tryptophan. A D gene is named only where the DNA matches it firmly. Some rows have no size entry. The others give once, few or many, or a class for an expanded clone.

DNA: TGCGCCAGCAGCCAAGATCAGATGGCAGGTACCACTACCGGGGAGCTGTTTTTT; CDR3: CASSQDQMAGTTTGELFF; V: TRBV4-1; D: -; size: -; J: TRBJ2-2
DNA: TGTGCCAGCAGCGCAGAACAGGGTGGGACGGGGGGCAATCAGCCCCAGCATTTT; CDR3: CASSAEQGGTGGNQPQHF; V: TRBV9; D: -; size: few; J: TRBJ1-5
DNA: TGTGCCAGCAGAGTGCCTCACACTGAAGCTTTCTTT; CDR3: CASRVPHTEAFF; V: TRBV28; D: -; size: -; J: TRBJ1-1
DNA: TGTGCCAGCAGCTCGACAGGGGGGAACACTGAAGCTTTCTTT; CDR3: CASSSTGGNTEAFF; V: TRBV5-4; D: TRBD1; size: -; J: TRBJ1-1
DNA: TGTGCCATCAGTGAGGGGAATGGCGAGACCCAGTACTTC; CDR3: CAISEGNGETQYF; V: TRBV10-3; D: -; size: -; J: TRBJ2-5
DNA: TGTGCCAGCAGCTTGGCGGGGGTGGCCAGCAATCAGCCCCAGCATTTT; CDR3: CASSLAGVASNQPQHF; V: TRBV5-5; D: -; size: -; J: TRBJ1-5
DNA: TGTGCCAGCAGCATACTACAGGGGGCGCCCTACAATGAGCAGTTCTTC; CDR3: CASSILQGAPYNEQFF; V: TRBV7-8; D: TRBD1; size: once; J: TRBJ2-1
DNA: TGTGCCAGCAGTGAACTCGATGGGGGAAGACAGGCCTACGAGCAGTACTTC; CDR3: CASSELDGGRQAYEQYF; V: TRBV6-1; D: -; size: once; J: TRBJ2-7
DNA: TGTGCCAGCAGCCAAACCCCGTATAGCGGGAGTGGCATGGAGACCCAGTACTTC; CDR3: CASSQTPYSGSGMETQYF; V: TRBV11-1; D: TRBD2; size: -; J: TRBJ2-5
DNA: TGTGCCAGCAGCTTAGCGCGGGGGACTCAATTCGACACAGATACGCAGTATTTT; CDR3: CASSLARGTQFDTDTQYF; V: TRBV7-9; D: TRBD2; size: -; J: TRBJ2-3
DNA: TGTGCCAGCAGCTTACCTACCTCCTACGAGCAGTACTTC; CDR3: CASSLPTSYEQYF; V: TRBV7-9; D: -; size: -; J: TRBJ2-7
DNA: TGTGCCAGTAGATACGGACTAGCGGGCTACAATGAGCAGTTCTTC; CDR3: CASRYGLAGYNEQFF; V: TRBV19; D: TRBD2; size: -; J: TRBJ2-1
DNA: TGTGCCAGCAGCTTGGGTCCCTTCGAGGGCTACTCCTACGAGCAGTACTTC; CDR3: CASSLGPFEGYSYEQYF; V: TRBV11-2; D: -; size: -; J: TRBJ2-7
DNA: TGTGCCAGCAGCTTTCCTTCCTACAATGAGCAGTTCTTC; CDR3: CASSFPSYNEQFF; V: TRBV5-5; D: -; size: -; J: TRBJ2-1
DNA: TGTGCCAGCAGCGCGGGCGCGGCTAGCCAAAGCACAGATACGCAGTATTTT; CDR3: CASSAGAASQSTDTQYF; V: TRBV9; D: -; size: -; J: TRBJ2-3